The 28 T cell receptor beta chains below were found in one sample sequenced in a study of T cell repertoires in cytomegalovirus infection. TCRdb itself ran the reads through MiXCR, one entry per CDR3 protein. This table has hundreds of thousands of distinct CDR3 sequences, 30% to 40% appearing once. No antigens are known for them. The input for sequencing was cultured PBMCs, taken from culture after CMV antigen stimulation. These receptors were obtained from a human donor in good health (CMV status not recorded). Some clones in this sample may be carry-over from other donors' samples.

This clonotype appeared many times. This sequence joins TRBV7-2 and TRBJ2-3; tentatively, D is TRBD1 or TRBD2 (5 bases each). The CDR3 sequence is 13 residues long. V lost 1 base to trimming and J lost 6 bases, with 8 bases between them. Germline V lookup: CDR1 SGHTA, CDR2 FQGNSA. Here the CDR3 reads CASSLGGADTQYF. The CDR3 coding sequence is TGTGCCAGCAGCTTAGGAGGGGCGGATACGCAGTATTTT.

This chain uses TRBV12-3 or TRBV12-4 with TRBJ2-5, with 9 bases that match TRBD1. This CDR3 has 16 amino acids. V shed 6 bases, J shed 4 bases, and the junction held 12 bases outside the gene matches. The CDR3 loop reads CASRIQGAKDRETQYF. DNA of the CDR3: TGTGCCAGCAGAATACAGGGGGCAAAGGATAGAGAGACCCAGTACTTC.

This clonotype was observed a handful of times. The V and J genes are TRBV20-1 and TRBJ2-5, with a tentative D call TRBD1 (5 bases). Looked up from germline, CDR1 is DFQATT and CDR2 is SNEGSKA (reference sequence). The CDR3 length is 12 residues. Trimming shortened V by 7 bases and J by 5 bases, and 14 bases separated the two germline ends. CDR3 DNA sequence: TGCAGTGGAACCGGTAGACAGGAGACCCAGTACTTC. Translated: CSGTGRQETQYF.

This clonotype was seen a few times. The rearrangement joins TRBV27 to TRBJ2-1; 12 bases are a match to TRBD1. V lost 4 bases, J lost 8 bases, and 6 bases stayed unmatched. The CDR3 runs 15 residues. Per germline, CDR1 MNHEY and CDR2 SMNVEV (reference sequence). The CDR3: CASSSGTGGFYEQFF. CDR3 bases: TGTGCCAGCAGTTCCGGGACAGGGGGCTTTTATGAGCAGTTCTTC.

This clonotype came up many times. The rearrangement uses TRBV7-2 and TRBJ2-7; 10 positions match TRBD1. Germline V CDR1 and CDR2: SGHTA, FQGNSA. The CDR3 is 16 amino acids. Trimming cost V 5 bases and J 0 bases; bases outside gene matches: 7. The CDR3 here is CASSGGQGVFSYEQYF. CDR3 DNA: TGTGCCAGCAGCGGAGGACAGGGGGTATTCTCCTACGAGCAGTACTTC.

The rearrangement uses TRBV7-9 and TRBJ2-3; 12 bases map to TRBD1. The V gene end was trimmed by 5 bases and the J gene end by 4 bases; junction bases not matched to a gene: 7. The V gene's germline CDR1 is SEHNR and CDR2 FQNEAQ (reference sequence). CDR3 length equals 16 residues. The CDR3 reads CASSTPGQGAADTQYF. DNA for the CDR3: TGTGCCAGCAGCACACCGGGACAGGGGGCAGCAGATACGCAGTATTTT.

The CDR3 DNA reads TGCAGTGCTACCTCGGACAGGGGCTCCTACGAGCAGTACTTC. This sequence encodes CSATSDRGSYEQYF. This chain connects TRBV20-1 to TRBJ2-7; TRBD1 matches 9 bases. Germline lookup yields CDR1 DFQATT and CDR2 SNEGSKA (reference sequence). V lost 4 bases, J lost 0 bases, and 4 bases stayed unmatched. The CDR3 contains 14 residues.

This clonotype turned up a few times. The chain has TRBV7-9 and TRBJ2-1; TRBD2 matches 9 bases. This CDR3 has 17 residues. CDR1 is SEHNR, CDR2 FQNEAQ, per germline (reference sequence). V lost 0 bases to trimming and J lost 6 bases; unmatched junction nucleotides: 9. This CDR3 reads CASSLALGLAFGNEQFF. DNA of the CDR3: TGTGCCAGCAGCTTAGCGTTGGGACTAGCATTCGGCAATGAGCAGTTCTTC.

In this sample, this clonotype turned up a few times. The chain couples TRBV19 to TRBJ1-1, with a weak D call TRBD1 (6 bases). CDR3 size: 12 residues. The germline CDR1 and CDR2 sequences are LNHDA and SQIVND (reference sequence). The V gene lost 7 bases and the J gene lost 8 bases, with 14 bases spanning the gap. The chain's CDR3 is CASTLGAVEAFF. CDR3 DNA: TGTGCCAGTACCCTGGGGGCAGTAGAAGCTTTCTTT. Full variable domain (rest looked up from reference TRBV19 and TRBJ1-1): DGGITQSPKYLFRKEGQNVTLSCEQNLNHDAMYWYRQDPGQGLRLIYYSQIVNDFQKGDIAEGYSVSREKKESFPLTVTSAQKNPTAFYLCASTLGAVEAFFGQGTRLTVV.

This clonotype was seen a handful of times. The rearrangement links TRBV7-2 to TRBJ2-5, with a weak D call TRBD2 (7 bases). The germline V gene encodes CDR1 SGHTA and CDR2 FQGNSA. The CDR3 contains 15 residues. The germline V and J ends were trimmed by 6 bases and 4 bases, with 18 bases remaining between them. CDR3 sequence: CASSYNGGGGETQYF. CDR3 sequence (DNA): TGTGCCAGCAGTTATAACGGAGGGGGGGGAGAGACCCAGTACTTC.

CDR3 in DNA: TGTGCCAGCAGGGGCGGTTGGCAGGGGGGTCAGCCCCAGCATTTT. Its translation is CASRGGWQGGQPQHF. The chain combines TRBV27 with TRBJ1-5; 7 bases map to TRBD1. This CDR3 region has 15 residues. V lost 6 bases, J lost 6 bases, and 11 bases stayed unmatched. The germline V gene has CDR1 MNHEY and CDR2 SMNVEV (reference sequence).

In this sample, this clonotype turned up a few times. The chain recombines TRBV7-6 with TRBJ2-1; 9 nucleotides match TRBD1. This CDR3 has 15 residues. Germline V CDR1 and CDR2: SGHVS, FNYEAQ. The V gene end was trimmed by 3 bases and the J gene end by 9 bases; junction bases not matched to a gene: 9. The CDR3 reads CASSLSGQGVSEQFF. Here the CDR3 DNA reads TGTGCCAGCAGCTTGTCGGGACAGGGTGTAAGTGAGCAGTTCTTC.

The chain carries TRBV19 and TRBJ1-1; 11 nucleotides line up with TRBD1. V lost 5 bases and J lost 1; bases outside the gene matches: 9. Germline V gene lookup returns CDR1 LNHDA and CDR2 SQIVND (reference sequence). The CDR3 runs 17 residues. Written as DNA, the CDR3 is TGTGCCAGTAGTCCAGGACAGGGGGCGGTCCAGAACACTGAAGCTTTCTTT. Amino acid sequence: CASSPGQGAVQNTEAFF.

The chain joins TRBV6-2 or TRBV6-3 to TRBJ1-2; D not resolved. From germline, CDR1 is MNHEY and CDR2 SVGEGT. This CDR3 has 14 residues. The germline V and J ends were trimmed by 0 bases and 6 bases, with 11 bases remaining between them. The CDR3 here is CASSYSAVPNGYTF. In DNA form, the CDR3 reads TGTGCCAGCAGTTACTCCGCGGTACCGAATGGCTACACCTTC.

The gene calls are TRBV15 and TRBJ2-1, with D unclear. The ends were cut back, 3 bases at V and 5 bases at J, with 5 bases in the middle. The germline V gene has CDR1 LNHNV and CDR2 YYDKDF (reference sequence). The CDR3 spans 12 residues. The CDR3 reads CATSRRDNEQFF. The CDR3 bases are TGTGCCACCAGCAGGAGAGACAATGAGCAGTTCTTC.

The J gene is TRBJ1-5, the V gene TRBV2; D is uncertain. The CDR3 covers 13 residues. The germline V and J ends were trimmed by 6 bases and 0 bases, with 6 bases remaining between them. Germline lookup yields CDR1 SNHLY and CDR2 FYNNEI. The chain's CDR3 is CASRSYSNQPQHF. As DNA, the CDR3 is TGTGCCAGCAGGAGTTATAGCAATCAGCCCCAGCATTTT.

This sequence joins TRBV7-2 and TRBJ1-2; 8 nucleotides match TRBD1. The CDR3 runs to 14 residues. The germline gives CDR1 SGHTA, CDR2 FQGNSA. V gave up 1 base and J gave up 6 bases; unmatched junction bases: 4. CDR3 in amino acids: CASSLGTGQNGYTF. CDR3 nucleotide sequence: TGTGCCAGCAGCTTAGGGACAGGGCAAAATGGCTACACCTTC.

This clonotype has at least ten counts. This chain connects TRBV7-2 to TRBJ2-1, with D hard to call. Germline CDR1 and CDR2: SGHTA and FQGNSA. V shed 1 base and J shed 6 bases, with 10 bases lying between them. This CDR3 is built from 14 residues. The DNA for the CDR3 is TGTGCCAGCAGCTTAGGGGGTAGTGTCAATGAGCAGTTCTTC. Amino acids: CASSLGGSVNEQFF.

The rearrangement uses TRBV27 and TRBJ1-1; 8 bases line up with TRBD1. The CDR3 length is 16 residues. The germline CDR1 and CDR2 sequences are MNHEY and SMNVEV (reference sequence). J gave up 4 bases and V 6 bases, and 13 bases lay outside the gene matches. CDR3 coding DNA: TGTGCCAGCAGCCGAGGGACAGGCTTTGGGGGCACTGAAGCTTTCTTT. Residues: CASSRGTGFGGTEAFF.

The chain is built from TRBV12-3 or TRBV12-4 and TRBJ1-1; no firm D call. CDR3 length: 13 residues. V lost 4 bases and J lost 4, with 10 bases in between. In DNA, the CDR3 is TGTGCCAGCAGTTATGACTGGGGCACTGAAGCTTTCTTT. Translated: CASSYDWGTEAFF.

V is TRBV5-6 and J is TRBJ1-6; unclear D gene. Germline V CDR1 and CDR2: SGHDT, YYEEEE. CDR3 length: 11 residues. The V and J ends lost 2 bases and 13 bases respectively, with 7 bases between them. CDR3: CASSFDGPLHF. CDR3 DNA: TGTGCCAGCAGCTTTGACGGGCCCCTCCACTTT.

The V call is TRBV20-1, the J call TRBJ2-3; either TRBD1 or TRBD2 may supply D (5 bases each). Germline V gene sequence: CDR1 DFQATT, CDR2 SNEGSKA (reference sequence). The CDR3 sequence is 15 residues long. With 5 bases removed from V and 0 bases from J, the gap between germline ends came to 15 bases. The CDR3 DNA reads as TGCAGTGCTCTGACCGGGACCCTCAGCACAGATACGCAGTATTTT. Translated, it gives CSALTGTLSTDTQYF.

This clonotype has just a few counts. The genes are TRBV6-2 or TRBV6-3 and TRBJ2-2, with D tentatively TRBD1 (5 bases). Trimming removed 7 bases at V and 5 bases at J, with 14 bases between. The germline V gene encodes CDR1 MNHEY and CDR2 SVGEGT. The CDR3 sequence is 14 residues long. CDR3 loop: CASTRAGRTGELFF. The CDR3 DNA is TGTGCCAGCACTCGGGCAGGGCGAACCGGGGAGCTGTTTTTT.

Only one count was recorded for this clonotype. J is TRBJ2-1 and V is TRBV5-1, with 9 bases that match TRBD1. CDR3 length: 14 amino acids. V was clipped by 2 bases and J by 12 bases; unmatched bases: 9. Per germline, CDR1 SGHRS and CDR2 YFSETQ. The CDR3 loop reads CASSLNSQGAGQFF. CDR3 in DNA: TGCGCCAGCAGCTTAAATTCACAGGGGGCGGGGCAGTTCTTC.

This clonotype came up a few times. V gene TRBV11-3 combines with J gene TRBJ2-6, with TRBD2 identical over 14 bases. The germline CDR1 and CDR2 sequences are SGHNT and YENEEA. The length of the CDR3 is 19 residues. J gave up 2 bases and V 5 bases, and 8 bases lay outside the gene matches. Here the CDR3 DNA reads TGTGCCAGCAGCCAGTGGACTAGCGGGAGGTCGGCTGGGGCCAACGTCCTGACTTTC. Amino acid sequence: CASSQWTSGRSAGANVLTF.

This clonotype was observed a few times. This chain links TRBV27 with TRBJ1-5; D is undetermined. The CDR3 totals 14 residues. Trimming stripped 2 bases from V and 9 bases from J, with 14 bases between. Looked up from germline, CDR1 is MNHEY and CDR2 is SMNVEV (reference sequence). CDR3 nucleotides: TGTGCCAGCAGTTTACGGGTCGGAATCAGGCCCCAGCATTTT. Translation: CASSLRVGIRPQHF.

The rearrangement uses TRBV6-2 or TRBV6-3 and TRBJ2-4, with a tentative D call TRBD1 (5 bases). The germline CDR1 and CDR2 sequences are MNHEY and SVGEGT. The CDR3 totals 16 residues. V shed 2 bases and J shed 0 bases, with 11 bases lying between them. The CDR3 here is CASSYGGRVAKNIQYF. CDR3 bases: TGTGCCAGCAGTTACGGTGGCAGGGTAGCCAAAAACATTCAGTACTTC.

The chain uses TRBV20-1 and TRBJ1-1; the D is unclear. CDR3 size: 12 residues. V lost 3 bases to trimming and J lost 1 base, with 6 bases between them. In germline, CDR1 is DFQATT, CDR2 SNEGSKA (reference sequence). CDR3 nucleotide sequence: TGCAGTGCTAGTTGGGCGAACACTGAAGCTTTCTTT. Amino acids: CSASWANTEAFF.